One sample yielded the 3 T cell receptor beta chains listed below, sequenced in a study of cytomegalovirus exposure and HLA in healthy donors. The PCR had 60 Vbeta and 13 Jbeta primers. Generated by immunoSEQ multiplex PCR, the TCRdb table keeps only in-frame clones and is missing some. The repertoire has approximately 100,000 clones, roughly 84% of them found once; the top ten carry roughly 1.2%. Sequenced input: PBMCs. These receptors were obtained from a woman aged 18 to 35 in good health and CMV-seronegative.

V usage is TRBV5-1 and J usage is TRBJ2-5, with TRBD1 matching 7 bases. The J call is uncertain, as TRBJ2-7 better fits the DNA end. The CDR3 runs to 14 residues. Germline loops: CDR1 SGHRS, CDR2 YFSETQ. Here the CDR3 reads CASSVTGNPYEQYF. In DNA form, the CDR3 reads TGCGCCAGCAGCGTGACAGGGAATCCCTACGAGCAGTACTTC.

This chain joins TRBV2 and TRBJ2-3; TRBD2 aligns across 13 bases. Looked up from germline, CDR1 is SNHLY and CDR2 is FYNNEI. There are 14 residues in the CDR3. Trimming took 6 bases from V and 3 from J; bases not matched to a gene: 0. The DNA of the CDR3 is TGTGCCAGCAGACTAGCGGGGGGGACAGATACGCAGTATTTT. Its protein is CASRLAGGTDTQYF.

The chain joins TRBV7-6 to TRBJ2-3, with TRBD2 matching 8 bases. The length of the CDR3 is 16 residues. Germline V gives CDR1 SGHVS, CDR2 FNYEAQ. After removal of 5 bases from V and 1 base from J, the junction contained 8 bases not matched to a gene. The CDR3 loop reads CASSPVAGRGTDTQYF. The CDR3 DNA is TGTGCCAGCAGCCCTGTGGCCGGGAGGGGCACAGATACGCAGTATTTT.